The subject of this entry is one T cell receptor (beta chain). The antigen remains unidentified. These data originate in a study of post-analysis software for immune sequencing data. Study-wide points: Controls had significantly higher normalized Chao1 diversity than multiple sclerosis patients. When patients were compared with controls, a handful of TRBV segments were more frequent, TRBV5-6, TRBV5-1 and TRBV20-1 among them.

Per the germline V gene, CDR1 is SQVTM and CDR2 is ANQGSEA. The CDR3 runs to 13 residues. The V end lost 7 bases, the J end lost 2 bases, and 14 bases lay between the germline ends. Included in the TCR beta cDNA libraries were unique molecular identifiers. T cells numbering about 0.85 to 11 million yielded cDNA molecules that totaled roughly 500,000. TCRdb reprocessed the PCR reads with MiXCR, giving one entry per CDR3 protein. The sample includes some 890,000 distinct CDR3 sequences, about 57% of them seen just once. The receptor was derived from a girl aged 10-17 years with multiple sclerosis. The rearrangement joins TRBV29-1 to TRBJ2-5; D might be TRBD2 (5 bases). Sequenced sample: blood. The CDR3 reads CSAQRVGQETQYF. DNA for the CDR3: TGCAGCGCGCAGAGGGTGGGACAAGAGACCCAGTACTTC.